The rows below give T cell receptor beta chains drawn from one sample of a study of CD8+ T cells in alopecia areata. The method was immunoSEQ multiplex PCR; TCRdb's version includes in-frame clones alone and lacks a portion of them. The sample includes 130,000 to 150,000 clones, around 82% of them seen just once. The sequences come from CD8+ T cells sorted from blood, collected at week 4, from a patient treated with tofacitinib. Receptor source: a human donor with alopecia areata. Each CDR3 is given with its conserved first and last residue. The D gene is left open where the match is weak. Size is omitted from some rows. Given values are once, few, many or a class for expanded clones.

>TRBV2|-|-|TRBJ2-7
TGTGCCAGCTCACCCGCCTACGAGCAGTACTTC
CASSPAYEQYF
>TRBV19|-|-|TRBJ1-1
TGTGCCAGTAGCCCCTGGATGGGGACTGAAGCTTTCTTT
CASSPWMGTEAFF
>TRBV13|TRBD2|-|TRBJ2-5
TGTGCCAGCCGGGAGGGGGTCCAAGAGACCCAGTACTTC
CASREGVQETQYF
>TRBV5-6|TRBD2|-|TRBJ2-5
TGTGCCAGCAGCTTGTTAGAAAGCGGGGGCCAATTCCAAGAGACCCAGTACTTC
CASSLLESGGQFQETQYF
>TRBV30|TRBD2|-|TRBJ2-3
TGTGCCTGGAGTTCGGGGACTAGCGGGGGCACAGATACGCAGTATTTT
CAWSSGTSGGTDTQYF
>TRBV4-2|-|once|TRBJ1-1
TGTGCCAGCAGCCTGGACACTGAAGCTTTCTTT
CASSLDTEAFF
>TRBV18|TRBD2|-|TRBJ2-1
TGTGCCAGCTCACCAATGGCTAGCGGATACAATGAGCAGTTCTTC
CASSPMASGYNEQFF
>TRBV5-1|-|-|TRBJ2-6
TGCGCCAGCAGTGTGGCAGGGGCCTCTATTTCCTCTGGGGCCAACGTCCTGACTTTC
CASSVAGASISSGANVLTF
>TRBV4-3|TRBD2|-|TRBJ2-3
TGCGCCAGCAGCCAAGATACGGCGGGAGGGGCAGATACGCAGTATTTT
CASSQDTAGGADTQYF
>TRBV25-1|-|once|TRBJ1-2
TGTGCCAGCAGTGACCCCGTTGGGGGCCACAATGGCTACACCTTC
CASSDPVGGHNGYTF
>TRBV7-9|-|-|TRBJ2-7
TGTGCCAGCAGCCCAACAGGGTACGAGCAGTACTTC
CASSPTGYEQYF
>TRBV19|TRBD1|-|TRBJ2-1
TGTGCCAGTAGTGACCGGGACAGACGAACCTACAATGAGCAGTTCTTC
CASSDRDRRTYNEQFF
>TRBV19|-|-|TRBJ2-1
TGTGCCACCCACGCCGGGGTGGGGGGACTCGGGTACAATGAGCAGTTCTTC
CATHAGVGGLGYNEQFF
>TRBV27|-|once|TRBJ1-5
TGTGCCAGCAGTTTGGGGACGGATCAGCCCCAGCATTTT
CASSLGTDQPQHF
>TRBV13|TRBD1|-|TRBJ1-2
TGTGCCAGCAGCTCCGGGACAGACGGTGGCTACACCTTC
CASSSGTDGGYTF
>TRBV7-9|-|-|TRBJ2-7
TGCGCCAGCAGCTTAACGGGGGCAGGATACGAGCAGTACTTC
CASSLTGAGYEQYF
>TRBV30|-|-|TRBJ1-1
TGTGCCTGGAGTGAAACACCGCTCACTGAAGCTTTCTTT
CAWSETPLTEAFF
>TRBV7-9|-|-|TRBJ2-1
TGTGCCAGCAGCTTCTTCGGCCATTTCCCCTCTTACAATGAGCAGTTCTTC
CASSFFGHFPSYNEQFF
>TRBV10-3|-|-|TRBJ2-2
TGTGCCATCAGCGTGGAGACGGAGAACACCAGGGAGCTGTTTTTT
CAISVETENTRELFF
>TRBV5-6|-|-|TRBJ2-7
TGTGCCAGCAGCTTGGATACCGGGTCCCCAAGAGACGAGCAGTACTTC
CASSLDTGSPRDEQYF
>TRBV29-1|-|once|TRBJ2-1
TGCATCGTGGGGGCCTTGGGATACAATGAGCAGTTCTTC
CIVGALGYNEQFF
>TRBV4-3|TRBD2|-|TRBJ2-4
TGCGCCAGCAGCCAAGAATGGGTCCAGCGGGGGGCTCAGTACTTC
CASSQEWVQRGAQYF
>TRBV13|TRBD2|-|TRBJ2-2
TGTGCCAGCAGCTTGTGGCTAGCGGGGAACACCGGGGAGCTGTTTTTT
CASSLWLAGNTGELFF
>TRBV5-1|TRBD1|-|TRBJ2-1
TGCGCCAGCAGGACAGGGGGCGAGGACAATGAGCAGTTCTTC
CASRTGGEDNEQFF
>TRBV7-9|TRBD1|-|TRBJ2-7
TGTGCCTCCACCCAGGGGGTTATGTGGGAGCAGTACTTC
CASTQGVMWEQYF
>TRBV30|-|-|TRBJ2-3
TGTGCCTGGAGTGTAATACAGGGCCCCTATACGCAGTATTTT
CAWSVIQGPYTQYF
>TRBV6-1|-|-|TRBJ2-1
TGTGCCACTTCCCTGGACACCTTATCCTACAATGAGCAGTTCTTC
CATSLDTLSYNEQFF
>TRBV5-6|-|-|TRBJ2-5
TGTGCCAGCAGCTTGGAGAGGCGGTGGGAGACCCAGTACTTC
CASSLERRWETQYF
>TRBV29-1|TRBD1|-|TRBJ2-2
TGCAGCGTACAGGGGGCCGGGGAGCTGTTTTTT
CSVQGAGELFF
>TRBV7-9|TRBD2|-|TRBJ2-1
TGTGCCAGCAGCTTACTTCTAGCGGGGGGGCACAATGAGCAGTTCTTC
CASSLLLAGGHNEQFF
>TRBV6-5|TRBD1|-|TRBJ2-7
TGTGCCAGCAGTTACAGGGGACAGGTTCTCTACGAGCAGTACTTC
CASSYRGQVLYEQYF
>TRBV5-6|-|-|TRBJ1-1
TGTGCCAGCAGCTCACTAAGGGGTGAAGCTTTCTTT
CASSSLRGEAFF
>TRBV7-9|TRBD1|-|TRBJ2-5
TGTGCCAGCAGCTCCGACCCTTTGGGGACAGGGAACCAAGAGACCCAGTACTTC
CASSSDPLGTGNQETQYF
>TRBV7-9|-|-|TRBJ2-2
TGTGCCAGCAGCTTAGTTGCCGACACCGGGGAGCTGTTTTTT
CASSLVADTGELFF
>TRBV2|-|-|TRBJ2-5
TGTGCCAGCAGTGAGAGGGAAGAGACCCAGTACTTC
CASSEREETQYF
>TRBV7-9|TRBD2|-|TRBJ2-5
TGTGCCAGCAGCTTATCTTTCGGGGGGGAACAAGAGACCCAGTACTTC
CASSLSFGGEQETQYF
>TRBV10-3|-|-|TRBJ1-2
TGTGCCATCATAAATGACCTGGCGGACTATGGCTACACCTTC
CAIINDLADYGYTF
>TRBV7-9|-|-|TRBJ2-7
TGTGCCAGCAGCCCCAGCCGGGCAGGAAACTACGAGCAGTACTTC
CASSPSRAGNYEQYF
>TRBV7-9|-|-|TRBJ2-1
TGTGCCAGCAGCCTGGACAATGAGCAGTTCTTC
CASSLDNEQFF
>TRBV5-6|-|-|TRBJ1-2
TGTGCCAGCAGTCCCGCGCGGGGCGGCATTTTAGACTATGGCTACACCTTC
CASSPARGGILDYGYTF
>TRBV15|-|few|TRBJ2-5
TGTGCCACCAGCAGAGAAGGCAGGGAGGAGACCCAGTACTTC
CATSREGREETQYF
>TRBV2|-|few|TRBJ2-5
TGTGCCAGCAGTGGGGCGGGGACCGAGACCCAGTACTTC
CASSGAGTETQYF
>TRBV7-8|-|-|TRBJ1-5
TGTGCCAGCAGCAGCGGCGGGACATTGAGGGGGAATCAGCCCCAGCATTTT
CASSSGGTLRGNQPQHF
>TRBV6-5|-|once|TRBJ2-7
TGTGCCAGCAGTTACGGATGGGGGCAGGGCTCCTACGAGCAGTACTTC
CASSYGWGQGSYEQYF
>TRBV7-2|-|few|TRBJ2-5
TGTGCCAGCAGCCCCCCGAAGGGACAAGAGACCCAGTACTTC
CASSPPKGQETQYF
>TRBV19|-|-|TRBJ1-5
TGTGCCAGTAGCCTAGGGGTGAGGCAGGAGCTTCAGCCCCAGCATTTT
CASSLGVRQELQPQHF
>TRBV4-1|-|-|TRBJ1-5
TGCGCCAGCAGCCCCCCGGGGCAAGGACAGCCCCAGCATTTT
CASSPPGQGQPQHF
>TRBV5-1|TRBD2|-|TRBJ2-1
TGCGCCAGTCTGACAGGGACTAGCGGGGCGGATGAGCAGTTCTTC
CASLTGTSGADEQFF
>TRBV18|TRBD1|-|TRBJ1-1
TGTGCCAGCTCATCTTCAGGGGGTAACACTGAAGCTTTCTTT
CASSSSGGNTEAFF
>TRBV4-1|-|-|TRBJ2-2
TGCGCCAGCAGCCCCCGGATTGGCACCGGGGAGCTGTTTTTT
CASSPRIGTGELFF
>TRBV4-1|-|-|TRBJ2-7
TGCGCCAGCAGCCAAGAAGGGGGGCGCGACTACGAGCAGTACTTC
CASSQEGGRDYEQYF
>TRBV29-1|-|-|TRBJ2-1
TGCAGCGTTGAACCCGACTCGTACTCCTACAATGAGCAGTTCTTC
CSVEPDSYSYNEQFF
>TRBV4-3|-|many|TRBJ2-3
TGCGCCAGCAGCCTTACCACAGCTAGCACAGATACGCAGTATTTT
CASSLTTASTDTQYF
>TRBV7-8|TRBD1|-|TRBJ2-2
TGTGCCAGCAGCTTTACAGGGGGTATAGGCACCGGGGAGCTGTTTTTT
CASSFTGGIGTGELFF
>TRBV4-3|TRBD2|-|TRBJ2-3
TGCGCCAGCAGCCACGGACTAGCGGGGGATGGGTTATACAGAGATACGCAGTATTTT
CASSHGLAGDGLYRDTQYF
>TRBV10-3|TRBD2|few|TRBJ2-3
TGTGCCATCAGACACGGGACTAGCGGGGAAGATACGCAGTATTTT
CAIRHGTSGEDTQYF
>TRBV6-1|-|-|TRBJ2-7
TGTGCCAGCACCTCGACAGTATTGTCCTACGAGCAGTACTTC
CASTSTVLSYEQYF
>TRBV7-9|-|once|TRBJ2-7
TGTGCCAGCAGCTTATCTGAGGGTTTCTACGAGCAGTACTTC
CASSLSEGFYEQYF
>TRBV5-4|TRBD1|-|TRBJ1-1
TGTGCCAGCAGCTCGGACAGGGCCCTGACACGGAACACTGAAGCTTTCTTT
CASSSDRALTRNTEAFF
>TRBV5-4|-|few|TRBJ2-5
TGTGCCAGCAGCTTGTTAGAGACCCAGTACTTC
CASSLLETQYF